The 18 T cell receptor beta chains below all came from one sample that was sequenced in a study of shared clonotypes between healthy human individuals. The assay was immunoSEQ multiplex PCR, and TCRdb's table has in-frame clones only and misses some. The sample comprises around 2.5 million clones, 93% of which are singletons, and 0.36% rests with the top ten. Sequencing used naive CD4+ T cells from PBMCs. Documented subset: CD45RA+ positively selected. The receptors stem from a man aged 18-30 years in good health. Some clones in this sample may be carry-over from other donors' samples.

The chain employs TRBV27 and TRBJ2-1; 7 bases align to TRBD2. The J segment lost 0 bases and the V segment lost 2 bases, leaving 10 bases of the junction unmatched. Germline assignment: CDR1 MNHEY and CDR2 SMNVEV (reference sequence). The CDR3 runs to 18 residues. The CDR3 loop reads CASSLNPLLADSYNEQFF. CDR3 bases: TGTGCCAGCAGTTTAAACCCCCTCCTAGCGGACTCCTACAATGAGCAGTTCTTC.

This chain links TRBV4-2 with TRBJ1-2; the D is unclear. The CDR3 spans 15 residues. CDR1 and CDR2 (germline): LGHNA, YNFKEQ. V was clipped by 1 base and J by 5 bases, with 14 bases between them. DNA of the CDR3: TGTGCCAGCAGCCAAGCGATTAGTGTCTTGTATGGCTACACCTTC. Translation: CASSQAISVLYGYTF.

V is TRBV5-4 and J is TRBJ1-5; a possible D gene is TRBD1 (5 bases). This CDR3 comprises 15 residues. Trimming took 0 bases from V and 5 from J, leaving 12 bases between them. Germline CDR1 is SGHNT and CDR2 is YYREEE (reference sequence). CDR3 sequence reads: CASSLGGHSDQPQHF. CDR3 DNA: TGTGCCAGCAGCTTGGGGGGCCACTCAGATCAGCCCCAGCATTTT.

This clone showed up just a few times. The chain recombines TRBV7-2 with TRBJ2-7; 8 bases line up with TRBD1. The V gene's germline CDR1 is SGHTA and CDR2 FQGNSA. V lost 6 bases and J lost 5; bases outside the gene matches: 6. The CDR3 consists of 13 residues. The CDR3 region is CASRSGGFDEQYF. The CDR3 DNA reads as TGTGCCAGCAGGTCAGGGGGCTTCGACGAGCAGTACTTC.

This rearrangement joins TRBV30 to TRBJ1-5; D remains ambiguous. Germline CDR1 and CDR2: GTSNPN and SVGIG (reference sequence). Trimming pared 1 base from V and 0 bases from J, leaving 10 bases between. The CDR3 consists of 15 residues. In nucleotides, the CDR3 is TGTGCCTGGAGTGATACTCGGGCTAGCAATCAGCCCCAGCATTTT. Residues: CAWSDTRASNQPQHF.

The chain links TRBV28 to TRBJ2-1; TRBD2 aligns across 9 bases. Germline lookup yields CDR1 MDHEN and CDR2 SYDVKM. The CDR3 has 15 residues. V lost 8 bases to trimming and J lost 0 bases; unmatched junction nucleotides: 5. CDR3 protein: CASLSGSGSYNEQFF. The CDR3 DNA sequence: TGTGCCAGCCTTAGCGGGAGTGGCTCCTACAATGAGCAGTTCTTC.

Points on this clone: Other DNA variants within this sample encode the same CDR3. The gene calls are TRBV5-1 and TRBJ1-1; D is possibly TRBD1 (5 bases). This CDR3 contains 14 residues. Deletions cut 4 bases from V and 4 bases from J, with 14 bases between. Germline values: CDR1 SGHRS, CDR2 YFSETQ. Written as DNA, the CDR3 is TGCGCCAGCAGCCCGCAGGGTGGCGGCACTGAAGCTTTCTTT. Translated: CASSPQGGGTEAFF.

V usage is TRBV15 and J usage is TRBJ2-7, with unresolved D. The CDR3 runs 12 residues. Germline V gene lookup returns CDR1 LNHNV and CDR2 YYDKDF (reference sequence). The V gene lost 5 bases and the J gene lost 2 bases, with 7 bases spanning the gap. CDR3 residues: CATSRPAYEQYF. For the CDR3, the DNA is TGTGCCACCAGCCGGCCTGCCTACGAGCAGTACTTC.

The chain recombines TRBV11-2 with TRBJ2-1, with D maybe TRBD2 (7 bases). V lost 3 bases to trimming and J lost 8 bases, with 14 bases between them. The CDR3 is made up of 14 amino acids. CDR1 is SGHAT and CDR2 is FQNNGV in the germline V gene. CDR3: CASSLGGASDEQFF. The CDR3 DNA sequence: TGTGCCAGCAGCTTGGGGGGGGCCTCCGATGAGCAGTTCTTC.

The chain carries TRBV25-1 and TRBJ2-3; D gene uncertain. The CDR3 has 12 residues. Trimming removed 4 bases from V and 6 bases from J, with 8 bases in between. CDR1 is MGHDK, CDR2 SYGVNS, per germline. The CDR3 region has the DNA TGTGCCAGCAGTGGGAGTGGCGATACGCAGTATTTT. It specifies CASSGSGDTQYF. Based on the CDR3 plus reference TRBV25-1 and TRBJ2-3, the full variable domain is EADIYQTPRYLVIGTGKKITLECSQTMGHDKMYWYQQDPGMELHLIHYSYGVNSTEKGDLSSESTVSRIRTEHFPLTLESARPSHTSQYLCASSGSGDTQYFGPGTRLTVL.

The chain has TRBV7-2 and TRBJ2-5; weak D call: TRBD2 (7 bases). The J call may be faulty, since TRBJ2-7 better matches the DNA end. The CDR3 has 14 amino acids. Germline V lookup: CDR1 SGHTA, CDR2 FQGNSA. This chain's CDR3 is CASSLDGGLYEQYF. CDR3 DNA: TGTGCCAGCAGCTTAGACGGGGGGCTATACGAGCAGTACTTC.

The chain carries TRBV11-1 and TRBJ2-7; perhaps TRBD2 as D (5 bases). Trimming stripped 5 bases from V and 1 base from J, with 24 bases between. Germline CDR1 reads SGHAT; CDR2 reads FQDESV (reference sequence). CDR3 length: 18 amino acids. The CDR3 reads CASSPKPARVVGSYEQYF. The CDR3 bases are TGTGCCAGCAGCCCCAAACCGGCGCGGGTCGTAGGATCCTACGAGCAGTACTTC.

V usage is TRBV9 and J usage is TRBJ2-3, with D hard to call. V lost 4 bases and J lost 2, with 11 bases in between. Germline values: CDR1 SGDLS, CDR2 YYNGEE. There are 14 residues in the CDR3. The CDR3 bases are TGTGCCAGCAGCATCGAGACCACCACAGATACGCAGTATTTT. Encoded protein: CASSIETTTDTQYF.

The chain couples TRBV19 to TRBJ1-1; perhaps TRBD1 as D (5 bases). Germline V gene data show CDR1 as LNHDA and CDR2 as SQIVND (reference sequence). The CDR3 contains 12 residues. With 7 bases removed from V and 5 bases from J, the gap between germline ends came to 11 bases. The CDR3 region has the DNA TGTGCCAGTATCGGTTGGGGGACTGAAGCTTTCTTT. This codes for CASIGWGTEAFF.

The V gene is TRBV28, the J gene TRBJ1-2; D is unresolved. CDR3 length: 13 residues. Germline values: CDR1 MDHEN, CDR2 SYDVKM. Trimming pared 10 bases from V and 7 bases from J, leaving 19 bases between. The CDR3, as DNA: TGTGCCACCAACCTCGCTCGGCCGCTTGGCTACACCTTC. This gives the protein CATNLARPLGYTF.

V usage is TRBV7-9 and J usage is TRBJ2-2; 9 bases line up with TRBD1. Germline V gene lookup returns CDR1 SEHNR and CDR2 FQNEAQ (reference sequence). V trimming: 2 bases; J trimming: 5 bases; junction bases outside the gene matches: 15. The CDR3 is made up of 19 amino acids. The CDR3 DNA is TGTGCCAGCAGCTTAAGTTCTTCCGGGACAGGGTCCAGGACCGGGGAGCTGTTTTTT. Protein sequence: CASSLSSSGTGSRTGELFF.

The chain links TRBV7-4 to TRBJ2-3, with D maybe TRBD2 (6 bases). V gave up 2 bases and J gave up 1 base, with 10 bases separating them. Germline V gene data show CDR1 as SGHVT and CDR2 as SQSDAQ. The CDR3 is made up of 15 amino acids. The CDR3 reads CASSLPGLGTDTQYF. The CDR3 DNA follows: TGTGCCAGCAGCTTACCGGGACTCGGCACAGATACGCAGTATTTT.

V gene TRBV10-3 combines with J gene TRBJ1-5; D gene ambiguous. The CDR3 runs to 16 residues. Germline CDR1 and CDR2: ENHRY and SYGVKD. V was clipped by 3 bases and J by 5 bases, with 17 bases between them. DNA for the CDR3: TGTGCCATCAGTGATTTAGATCGCCCATGGGATCAGCCCCAGCATTTT. This gives the protein CAISDLDRPWDQPQHF.